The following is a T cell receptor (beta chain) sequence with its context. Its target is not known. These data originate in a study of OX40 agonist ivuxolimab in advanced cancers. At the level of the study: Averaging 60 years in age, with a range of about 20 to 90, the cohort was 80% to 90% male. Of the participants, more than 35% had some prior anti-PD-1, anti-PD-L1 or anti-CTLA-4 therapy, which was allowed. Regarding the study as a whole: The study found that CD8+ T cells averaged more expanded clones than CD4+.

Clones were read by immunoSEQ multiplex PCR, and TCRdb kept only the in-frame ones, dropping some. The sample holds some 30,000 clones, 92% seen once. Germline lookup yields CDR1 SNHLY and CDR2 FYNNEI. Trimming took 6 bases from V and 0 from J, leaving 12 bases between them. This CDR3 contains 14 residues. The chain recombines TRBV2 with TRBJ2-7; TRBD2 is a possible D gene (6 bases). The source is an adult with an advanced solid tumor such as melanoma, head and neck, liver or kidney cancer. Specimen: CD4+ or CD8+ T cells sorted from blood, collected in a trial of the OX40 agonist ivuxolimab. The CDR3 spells CASRLSGASYEQYF. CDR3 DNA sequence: TGTGCCAGCAGACTTTCGGGAGCCTCCTACGAGCAGTACTTC.